Shown below are 28 T cell receptor beta chains from a single sample sequenced in a study of graft-versus-host responses after intestinal transplantation. Clones were read by immunoSEQ multiplex PCR, and TCRdb kept only the in-frame ones, dropping some. The profile shows 55,000 to 70,000 clones, roughly 89% of them singletons. This specimen was PBMCs, taken roughly 120 days after intestinal transplantation. Receptors originate from a human patient who received an intestinal transplant, so some T cells may come from the graft donor.

The chain joins TRBV7-3 to TRBJ2-3; D unclear. Trimming removed 5 bases at V and 5 bases at J, with 8 bases between. This CDR3 comprises 12 residues. Germline lookup yields CDR1 SGHTA and CDR2 FQGTGA. CDR3 sequence reads: CASSPSGDTQYF. For the CDR3, the DNA is TGTGCCAGCAGCCCCTCAGGAGATACGCAGTATTTT. Full variable domain (missing parts from reference TRBV7-3 and TRBJ2-3): GAGVSQTPSNKVTEKGKYVELRCDPISGHTALYWYRQSLGQGPEFLIYFQGTGAADDSGLPNDRFFAVRPEGSVSTLKIQRTERGDSAVYLCASSPSGDTQYFGPGTRLTVL.

The chain combines TRBV4-1 with TRBJ2-1; D possibly uses TRBD1 or TRBD2 (6 bases each). Germline values: CDR1 MGHRA, CDR2 YSYEKL. V lost 3 bases, J lost 8 bases, and 14 bases lay in between. This CDR3 comprises 14 residues. CDR3 sequence (DNA): TGCGCCAGCAGCCACTACGACGGGGGCGATGAGCAGTTCTTC. Translated, it gives CASSHYDGGDEQFF.

V and J are TRBV7-2 and TRBJ2-1; 8 nucleotides match TRBD2. J was trimmed by 10 bases and V by 2 bases; bases with no gene match: 7. This CDR3 has 14 residues. Germline V gene data show CDR1 as SGHTA and CDR2 as FQGNSA. CDR3 bases: TGTGCCAGCAGCTTAACTAGCGGAGGGTGGGAGCAGTTCTTC. Translation gives CASSLTSGGWEQFF.

The CDR3 spells CASSQNEYRGSVQPQHF. The CDR3 nucleotides read TGCGCCAGCAGCCAAAACGAATACAGGGGGTCGGTTCAGCCCCAGCATTTT. The genes are TRBV4-1 and TRBJ1-5; 8 bases are shared with TRBD1. Germline-derived CDR1 and CDR2 are MGHRA and YSYEKL. The CDR3 consists of 17 residues. V gave up 2 bases and J gave up 6 bases; unmatched junction bases: 12.

The gene calls are TRBV27 and TRBJ1-5; 7 bases align to TRBD1. The CDR3 covers 16 residues. Germline V lookup: CDR1 MNHEY, CDR2 SMNVEV (reference sequence). J was trimmed by 0 bases and V by 3 bases; bases with no gene match: 5. DNA for the CDR3: TGTGCCAGCAGTTTGACAGGGTATGATAGCAATCAGCCCCAGCATTTT. Translating gives CASSLTGYDSNQPQHF.

This sequence joins TRBV6-5 and TRBJ1-2; D might be TRBD1 (5 bases). Trimming shortened V by 2 bases and J by 4 bases, and 11 bases separated the two germline ends. CDR1 MNHEY and CDR2 SVGAGI come from the germline V gene. The length of the CDR3 is 14 residues. In DNA form, the CDR3 reads TGTGCCAGCAGTTACGCGGGGGAGCGCTATGGCTACACCTTC. This encodes CASSYAGERYGYTF.

This rearrangement joins TRBV10-3 to TRBJ2-5; D uncertain. The J call may not be correct, given that the DNA end is closer to TRBJ2-7. CDR3 length equals 13 residues. CDR1 is ENHRY and CDR2 is SYGVKD in the germline V gene. Written as DNA, the CDR3 is TGTGCCATCAGTGAGTCGAGTTCTTACGAGCAGTACTTC. Encoded protein: CAISESSSYEQYF.

This sequence joins TRBV19 and TRBJ1-2; no clear D gene. This CDR3 has 16 residues. V lost 0 bases and J 0 bases, leaving 11 bases between the germline ends. The V gene's germline CDR1 is LNHDA and CDR2 SQIVND (reference sequence). CDR3 residues: CASSIDVDLANYGYTF. CDR3 DNA: TGTGCCAGTAGTATAGATGTGGACTTAGCTAACTATGGCTACACCTTC.

Comments on this clone: This sample includes further DNA sequences coding for the same CDR3. CDR3 in DNA: TGTGCCAGCAGCTTAGAGGCAGGGGAAGGACCCTACGAGCAGTACTTC. It encodes CASSLEAGEGPYEQYF. The J gene is TRBJ2-7, the V gene TRBV7-6; a possible D gene is TRBD1 (6 bases). Per the germline V gene, CDR1 is SGHVS and CDR2 is FNYEAQ. Trimming removed 1 base from V and 2 bases from J, with 15 bases in between. The CDR3 has 16 amino acids.

The J gene is TRBJ1-1, the V gene TRBV7-2, with D possibly TRBD1 on 5 matching bases. Trimming took 5 bases from V and 1 from J, leaving 20 bases between them. This CDR3 has 17 amino acids. The germline gives CDR1 SGHTA, CDR2 FQGNSA. CDR3 nucleotide sequence: TGTGCCAGCAGCCCCGAGGGGATGGCTTGGTCGAACACTGAAGCTTTCTTT. Translation gives CASSPEGMAWSNTEAFF.

J is TRBJ2-5 and V is TRBV5-4; a possible D gene is TRBD2 (6 bases). Trimming cost V 4 bases and J 5 bases, with 15 bases left between them. CDR1 and CDR2 (germline): SGHNT, YYREEE (reference sequence). The CDR3 has 14 amino acids. The CDR3: CASSPGGFVETQYF. The CDR3 region has the DNA TGTGCCAGCAGCCCTGGGGGGTTCGTTGAGACCCAGTACTTC.

CDR3 sequence: CASSVDREGIEQYF. The CDR3 region has the DNA TGTGCCAGCAGCGTAGACAGGGAGGGAATCGAGCAGTACTTC. The chain links TRBV9 to TRBJ2-7; possibly TRBD2 for D (7 bases). Trimming stripped 0 bases from V and 6 bases from J, with 13 bases between. Germline CDR1 is SGDLS and CDR2 is YYNGEE. This CDR3 region has 14 residues.

This clone was observed a single time. The chain carries TRBV5-1 and TRBJ2-6; TRBD1 might be the D (6 bases). CDR3 length: 18 amino acids. Trimming took off 3 bases at V and 0 bases at J, with 16 bases between the two ends. From germline, CDR1 is SGHRS and CDR2 YFSETQ. As DNA, the CDR3 is TGCGCCAGCAGCTCGTGGACAGTACAATACTCTGGGGCCAACGTCCTGACTTTC. It codes for CASSSWTVQYSGANVLTF.

This clone was picked up a small number of times. The rearrangement links TRBV19 to TRBJ1-6; D is possibly TRBD1 (5 bases). CDR1 is LNHDA and CDR2 is SQIVND in the germline V gene (reference sequence). With 7 bases removed from V and 4 bases from J, the gap between germline ends came to 11 bases. This CDR3 region has 14 residues. The CDR3 DNA follows: TGTGCCAGTACCGCGGGACGGTATAATTCACCCCTCCACTTT. Translating gives CASTAGRYNSPLHF.

This clone is classed as large (0.1 to 1%). This chain joins TRBV29-1 and TRBJ2-7, with TRBD2 matching over 7 bases. CDR1 and CDR2 (germline): SQVTM, ANQGSEA. Trimming removed 4 bases from V and 1 base from J; junction bases left unmatched: 1. The CDR3 runs to 12 residues. The CDR3: CSVGAGSYEQYF. CDR3 nucleotides: TGCAGCGTTGGAGCGGGGTCCTACGAGCAGTACTTC.

The V gene is TRBV5-6, the J gene TRBJ2-5; 8 nucleotides match TRBD1. Germline loops: CDR1 SGHDT, CDR2 YYEEEE. The CDR3 totals 15 residues. Trimming took 4 bases from V and 1 from J; bases not matched to a gene: 6. CDR3 residues: CASSLRQGTQETQYF. CDR3 DNA: TGTGCCAGCAGCCTTCGACAGGGGACCCAAGAGACCCAGTACTTC.

The chain employs TRBV6-5 and TRBJ1-2; D perhaps matches TRBD1 (5 bases). The CDR3 covers 15 residues. V shed 0 bases and J shed 1 base, with 9 bases lying between them. Germline loops: CDR1 MNHEY, CDR2 SVGAGI. The CDR3 reads CASSYSPGNNYGYTF. The CDR3 DNA is TGTGCCAGCAGTTACTCCCCAGGGAATAACTATGGCTACACCTTC.

This clone appeared once. The CDR3 reads CASSFAAFTDTQYF. In DNA, the CDR3 is TGTGCCAGCAGCTTTGCGGCGTTCACAGATACGCAGTATTTT. The V and J genes are TRBV7-8 and TRBJ2-3, with D unresolved. Germline V CDR1 and CDR2: SGHVS, FQNEAQ. The CDR3 extends over 14 amino acids. With 3 bases removed from V and 2 bases from J, the gap between germline ends came to 9 bases.

DNA for the CDR3: TGTGCCAGCAGCCCCCTCCCGCTCCCCTACGAGCAGTACTTC. This gives the protein CASSPLPLPYEQYF. The chain combines TRBV14 with TRBJ2-7; D gene ambiguous. This CDR3 region has 14 residues. V dropped 4 bases and J dropped 2 bases, with 12 bases sitting between them. Looked up from germline, CDR1 is SGHDN and CDR2 is FVKESK.

The sample holds a few counts of this clone. V is TRBV20-1 and J is TRBJ2-7; no clear D. Trimming left V 6 bases short and J 6 bases short, with 9 bases between. Germline V gene data show CDR1 as DFQATT and CDR2 as SNEGSKA (reference sequence). The CDR3 totals 10 residues. The CDR3 loop is CSATDGEQYF. The CDR3 region has the DNA TGCAGTGCAACAGATGGCGAGCAGTACTTC.

The chain has TRBV5-1 and TRBJ2-5; D possibly matches TRBD1 or TRBD2 (5 bases each). This CDR3 is built from 14 residues. The germline V gene encodes CDR1 SGHRS and CDR2 YFSETQ. Trimming cost V 0 bases and J 1 base, with 7 bases left between them. The CDR3 reads CASSLEGPQETQYF. The CDR3 DNA sequence: TGCGCCAGCAGCTTGGAGGGACCCCAAGAGACCCAGTACTTC.

V gene TRBV27 combines with J gene TRBJ1-1; D gene unclear. The length of the CDR3 is 14 residues. Germline assignment: CDR1 MNHEY and CDR2 SMNVEV (reference sequence). The V gene lost 2 bases and the J gene lost 0 bases, with 7 bases spanning the gap. The CDR3 sequence is CASSLGLMNTEAFF. Here the CDR3 DNA reads TGTGCCAGCAGTTTAGGACTCATGAACACTGAAGCTTTCTTT.

This rearrangement joins TRBV30 to TRBJ2-2; D remains ambiguous. The V end lost 6 bases, the J end lost 0 bases, and 11 bases lay between the germline ends. Germline CDR1 is GTSNPN and CDR2 is SVGIG (reference sequence). CDR3 size: 14 residues. The CDR3 spells CACLGRANTGELFF. The CDR3 DNA follows: TGTGCCTGCTTGGGCCGCGCGAACACCGGGGAGCTGTTTTTT.

The J gene is TRBJ2-1, the V gene TRBV5-7; 10 nucleotides line up with TRBD1. TRBV5-7 is filed as an ORF, its function uncertain. The length of the CDR3 is 14 residues. V lost 4 bases and J lost 6; bases outside the gene matches: 4. In nucleotides, the CDR3 is TGTGCCAGCAGCCTTGACAGGGGGCTCAATGAGCAGTTCTTC. Translated: CASSLDRGLNEQFF.

The chain carries TRBV4-2 and TRBJ1-5; perhaps TRBD1 as D (5 bases). Between the trimmed V and J ends, which lost 0 bases and 9 bases, there was a span of 12 bases. Germline V CDR1 and CDR2: LGHNA, YNFKEQ. The length of the CDR3 is 14 residues. CDR3 in amino acids: CASSQDRGDPPQHF. The CDR3 DNA follows: TGTGCCAGCAGCCAAGATAGGGGAGATCCGCCCCAGCATTTT.

This chain joins TRBV4-1 and TRBJ2-5; 7 nucleotides match TRBD2. CDR1 and CDR2 (germline): MGHRA, YSYEKL. The CDR3 length is 16 residues. V gave up 4 bases and J gave up 2 bases; unmatched junction bases: 10. CDR3 protein: CASSPSPREGQETQYF. CDR3 DNA: TGCGCCAGCAGCCCCTCGCCGAGGGAGGGACAAGAGACCCAGTACTTC.

The chain couples TRBV5-4 to TRBJ2-3; D ambiguous. The CDR3 contains 15 residues. The V end was cut by 0 bases, the J end by 2 bases, with 10 bases between. CDR1 and CDR2 from the germline V gene are SGHNT and YYREEE (reference sequence). The CDR3 loop reads CASSLETHITDTQYF. The CDR3 DNA reads TGTGCCAGCAGCTTGGAGACACACATCACAGATACGCAGTATTTT.

This clone was seen more than once but under ten times. CDR3 in amino acids: CASSQESARGRDSYNEQFF. CDR3 nucleotides: TGTGCCAGCAGCCAAGAATCGGCGCGAGGGAGGGATTCCTACAATGAGCAGTTCTTC. This chain uses TRBV4-2 with TRBJ2-1, with 7 bases fitting TRBD2. This CDR3 is 19 amino acids long. V shed 0 bases and J 1 base; nucleotides not matched to a gene: 12. Germline V CDR1 and CDR2: LGHNA, YNFKEQ.